This T cell receptor beta chain was captured by sequencing in a study of OX40 agonist ivuxolimab in advanced cancers. The protocol was immunoSEQ multiplex PCR, while the TCRdb copy is restricted to in-frame clones and leaves out a portion. The repertoire consists of 72,000 or so clones, with around 82% occurring once and the leading ten covering nearly 4.5%. After removal of 11 bases from V and 5 bases from J, the junction contained 14 bases not matched to a gene. There are 16 residues in the CDR3. Germline V gene sequence: CDR1 MDHEN, CDR2 SYDVKM. This receptor was identified in an adult with an advanced solid tumor such as melanoma, head and neck, liver or kidney cancer. The genes are TRBV28 and TRBJ2-3, with 12 nucleotides matching TRBD2. The source was CD4+ or CD8+ T cells sorted from blood, collected in a trial of the OX40 agonist ivuxolimab. In DNA, the CDR3 is TGTGCCGGTTCTAGCGGGGGGGCCGAAGAGTTAGATACGCAGTATTTT. Translating gives CAGSSGGAEELDTQYF.